These 9 T cell receptor beta chains were sequenced from one sample in a study of Ad26.COV2.S vaccination and SARS-CoV-2 variants. Here immunoSEQ multiplex PCR was the method, and the copy in TCRdb shows in-frame clones only, minus some. The sample records under 500,000 clones, approximately 92% being singletons. The sample's treatment: 19 received Ad26.COV2.S at low or high dose, single or two shots; roughly 5 received placebo; per-sample allocation not given. Sampling took place 63 days after the first vaccine or placebo injection. The input for sequencing was peripheral blood, taken in a trial of Ad26.COV2.S vaccine versus placebo. The receptors shown here come from a person aged 18 to 59 who received the Ad26.COV2.S COVID-19 vaccine or a placebo.

This sequence joins TRBV7-2 and TRBJ2-5, with a weak D call TRBD2 (6 bases). Germline V gene lookup returns CDR1 SGHTA and CDR2 FQGNSA. V lost 1 base to trimming and J lost 5 bases, with 23 bases between them. There are 18 residues in the CDR3. In DNA, the CDR3 is TGTGCCAGCAGCTTAGTAGGGGCCCTCGCGGGGCCCCAGGAGACCCAGTACTTC. Translated: CASSLVGALAGPQETQYF.

This rearrangement joins TRBV18 to TRBJ2-7; TRBD1 matches 9 bases. With 0 bases clipped from V and 5 bases from J, the junction kept 8 bases outside the gene matches. The CDR3 is 16 amino acids. Germline V lookup: CDR1 KGHSH, CDR2 LQKENI. The CDR3 here is CASSPPSTGGRNEQYF. The CDR3 coding sequence is TGTGCCAGCTCACCACCGTCCACAGGGGGCCGGAACGAGCAGTACTTC. Looking up the rest from reference TRBV18 and TRBJ2-7 gives the full variable domain: NAGVMQNPRHLVRRRGQEARLRCSPMKGHSHVYWYRQLPEEGLKFMVYLQKENIIDESGMPKERFSAEFPKEGPSILRIQQVVRGDSAAYFCASSPPSTGGRNEQYFGPGTRLTVT.

The chain employs TRBV27 and TRBJ1-2, with D possibly TRBD1 on 5 matching bases. Trimming took 1 base from V and 2 from J, leaving 11 bases between them. The CDR3 covers 15 residues. Germline-derived CDR1 and CDR2 are MNHEY and SMNVEV (reference sequence). For the CDR3, the DNA is TGTGCCAGCAGTTTATGGGGCAGGGTGAACTATGGCTACACCTTC. Translation: CASSLWGRVNYGYTF.

The chain has TRBV10-1 and TRBJ2-3, with 7 bases lining up with TRBD1. The CDR3 loop spans 17 amino acids. J gave up 4 bases and V 4 bases, and 14 bases lay outside the gene matches. Germline V lookup: CDR1 WNHNN, CDR2 SYGVQD (reference sequence). The CDR3 sequence is CASSAPSTGYESDTQYF. In nucleotides, the CDR3 is TGCGCCAGCAGTGCCCCCTCGACAGGGTATGAATCAGATACGCAGTATTTT.

V is TRBV19 and J is TRBJ1-1, with D possibly TRBD1 on 5 matching bases. This CDR3 comprises 14 residues. CDR1 LNHDA and CDR2 SQIVND come from the germline V gene (reference sequence). V lost 3 bases and J 2 bases, leaving 10 bases between the germline ends. DNA of the CDR3: TGTGCCAGTAGTATGGGGGATTACAACACTGAAGCTTTCTTT. Its translation is CASSMGDYNTEAFF.

The rearrangement uses TRBV19 and TRBJ1-6, with D uncertain. CDR3 size: 16 residues. Germline lookup yields CDR1 LNHDA and CDR2 SQIVND (reference sequence). The V end was cut by 1 base, the J end by 6 bases, with 13 bases between. As DNA, the CDR3 is TGTGCCAGTAGTATAGGATTTAACAGCCTTAATTCACCCCTCCACTTT. Its translation: CASSIGFNSLNSPLHF.

The chain carries TRBV7-8 and TRBJ2-7; D possibly corresponds to TRBD1 (6 bases). V lost 3 bases and J 6 bases, leaving 9 bases between the germline ends. This CDR3 contains 12 residues. The germline V gene has CDR1 SGHVS and CDR2 FQNEAQ. CDR3 in amino acids: CASSFQGTEQYF. The CDR3 DNA is TGTGCCAGCAGCTTCCAGGGGACCGAGCAGTACTTC.

The chain combines TRBV5-6 with TRBJ2-5; 12 bases are a match to TRBD1. Germline assignment: CDR1 SGHDT and CDR2 YYEEEE. The J segment lost 1 base and the V segment lost 4 bases, leaving 5 bases of the junction unmatched. The CDR3 extends over 16 amino acids. This CDR3 is CASSGGQGASQETQYF. The CDR3 DNA follows: TGTGCCAGCAGCGGGGGACAGGGGGCGTCCCAAGAGACCCAGTACTTC.

The gene calls are TRBV11-2 and TRBJ1-1, with 7 positions matching TRBD1. Germline V lookup: CDR1 SGHAT, CDR2 FQNNGV. V shed 1 base, J shed 0 bases, and the junction held 8 bases outside the gene matches. The CDR3 is made up of 17 amino acids. The CDR3: CASSLGGGGMVNTEAFF. In DNA form, the CDR3 reads TGTGCCAGCAGCTTAGGAGGGGGCGGTATGGTGAACACTGAAGCTTTCTTT.